This TCR beta chain was observed in a study of identical twins. TCRdb reprocessed the 5' RACE reads with MiXCR, giving one entry per CDR3 protein. The sample holds some 500,000 distinct CDR3 sequences, 13% to 15% seen once. This CDR3 is 16 amino acids long. Trimming at V came to 3 bases and at J to 3 bases, leaving 10 bases not matched to a gene. Germline values: CDR1 MGHRA, CDR2 YSYEKL. Comments on this clonotype: Its matching antigen is unknown.

General study findings and limits: Recombination models fit unrelated individuals' TCR alpha sharing but underestimated twins'.

The data were also submitted as part of a second study, on yellow fever vaccine responses in identical twins.

This clonotype was sampled from a woman in her late teens or twenties in good health. The chain is built from TRBV4-1 and TRBJ2-7; 8 nucleotides match TRBD1. Sequencing was performed on CD4+ T cells sorted from blood. In DNA form, the CDR3 reads TGCGCCAGCAGCCATCTGCGGACAGGGACGTTCTACGAGCAGTACTTC. Amino acid sequence: CASSHLRTGTFYEQYF.